The 27 T cell receptor beta chains below were found in one sample sequenced in a study of OX40 agonist ivuxolimab in advanced cancers. Only in-frame clones appear in the TCRdb table, and some are missing; sequencing was by immunoSEQ multiplex PCR. The sample carries 80,000 to 100,000 clones, about 90% recorded once. Source: CD4+ or CD8+ T cells sorted from blood, taken in a trial of the OX40 agonist ivuxolimab. These receptors were obtained from an adult with an advanced solid tumor such as melanoma, head and neck, liver or kidney cancer.

This rearrangement joins TRBV14 to TRBJ2-2; D is possibly TRBD2 (5 bases). This CDR3 contains 15 residues. Deletions cut 1 base from V and 4 bases from J, with 10 bases between. Germline-derived CDR1 and CDR2 are SGHDN and FVKESK. The CDR3 is CASSQGGLSTGELFF. CDR3 nucleotides: TGTGCCAGCAGCCAAGGAGGGTTAAGCACCGGGGAGCTGTTTTTT.

Comments on this clone: One end of the junction is discordant with germline, which a read error may explain. This chain links TRBV6-1 with TRBJ2-1; D gene ambiguous. Germline-derived CDR1 and CDR2 are MNHNS and SASEGT. This CDR3 is built from 15 residues. The CDR3 DNA reads as TGTGCCAGCAGTTCTAGTATTTCCTCCTCCAATGAGCAGTTCTTC. It encodes CASSSSISSSNEQFF.

V gene TRBV5-1 combines with J gene TRBJ2-1, with a possible D match to TRBD1 (6 bases). Germline assignment: CDR1 SGHRS and CDR2 YFSETQ. V shed 2 bases and J shed 2 bases, with 8 bases lying between them. This CDR3 is built from 14 residues. The CDR3 DNA follows: TGCGCCAGCAGCTTTGGGACAACCTACAATGAGCAGTTCTTC. Translation: CASSFGTTYNEQFF.

V gene TRBV6-4 combines with J gene TRBJ1-6; D gene unclear. The CDR3 runs 13 residues. Trimming left V 4 bases short and J 9 bases short, with 10 bases between. Germline assignment: CDR1 MRHNA and CDR2 SNTAGT. CDR3 nucleotide sequence: TGTGCCAGCAGTGGGGAAATGGGTTCACCCCTCCACTTT. This translates into CASSGEMGSPLHF.

This clone was detected only once. The chain uses TRBV11-2 and TRBJ2-2, with no clear D. The CDR3 covers 13 residues. The V gene lost 3 bases and the J gene lost 4 bases, with 6 bases spanning the gap. Per the germline V gene, CDR1 is SGHAT and CDR2 is FQNNGV. CDR3 protein: CASSLIRTGELFF. In DNA, the CDR3 is TGTGCCAGCAGCTTGATCCGCACCGGGGAGCTGTTTTTT.

The J gene is TRBJ1-1, the V gene TRBV2, with 8 bases matching TRBD1. The CDR3 runs to 12 residues. Losses at the gene ends were 8 bases for V and 6 bases for J; bases not matched to a gene: 5. The germline CDR1 and CDR2 sequences are SNHLY and FYNNEI. DNA of the CDR3: TGTGCCAGCCGACAGGGGATGGCTGAAGCTTTCTTT. Its protein is CASRQGMAEAFF.

Comment on this clone: At the DNA level, this CDR3 is encoded by other sequences in the same sample as well. The chain recombines TRBV27 with TRBJ2-7; TRBD1 agrees at 7 bases. This CDR3 comprises 14 residues. The V gene end was trimmed by 5 bases and the J gene end by 3 bases; junction bases not matched to a gene: 7. Germline V gives CDR1 MNHEY, CDR2 SMNVEV (reference sequence). The CDR3 DNA sequence: TGTGCCAGCAGTCAACCGGGACAGCTCTACGAGCAGTACTTC. Protein product: CASSQPGQLYEQYF.

This clone appeared a few times. This chain connects TRBV5-4 to TRBJ2-5, with D uncertain. CDR1 and CDR2 (germline): SGHNT, YYREEE (reference sequence). The CDR3 sequence is 11 residues long. The germline V and J ends were trimmed by 3 bases and 8 bases, with 8 bases remaining between them. CDR3 in DNA: TGTGCCAGCAGCTGGATGGATACCCAGTACTTC. It specifies CASSWMDTQYF.

This clone came up once. The chain carries TRBV5-1 and TRBJ2-7; D is unclear. The CDR3 consists of 13 residues. Germline values: CDR1 SGHRS, CDR2 YFSETQ. The germline V and J ends were trimmed by 0 bases and 7 bases, with 11 bases remaining between them. The CDR3, as DNA: TGCGCCAGCAGCTTGGGAGCACTTCGAGAGCAGTACTTC. Translated, it gives CASSLGALREQYF.

For this clone: Since the CDR3 does not end with the conserved phenylalanine or tryptophan, this likely comes from a read error. The chain employs TRBV27 and TRBJ1-6, with 8 bases identical to TRBD1. The CDR3 has 15 residues. V dropped 8 bases and J dropped 10; count of bases not matched to a gene: 13. Germline lookup yields CDR1 MNHEY and CDR2 SMNVEV (reference sequence). CDR3 in DNA: TGTGCCAGCCGTTCTCCGGGACAGGACTACTCACCCCTCCACCTT. Amino acid sequence: CASRSPGQDYSPLHL.

J is TRBJ1-1 and V is TRBV18, with a weak D call TRBD1 (6 bases). The V and J ends lost 2 bases and 1 base respectively, with 11 bases between them. The germline V gene encodes CDR1 KGHSH and CDR2 LQKENI. The length of the CDR3 is 15 residues. Written as DNA, the CDR3 is TGTGCCAGCTCACCATCCTCAGGGGAGAACACTGAAGCTTTCTTT. This gives the protein CASSPSSGENTEAFF.

This clone was counted once. The V and J genes are TRBV18 and TRBJ2-7, with D possibly being TRBD2 (6 bases). Deletions cut 4 bases from V and 7 bases from J, with 11 bases between. The CDR3 covers 12 residues. The germline CDR1 and CDR2 sequences are KGHSH and LQKENI. The CDR3 DNA reads TGTGCCAGCTCACGCAGAGGAGGGGAGCAGTACTTC. Its translation: CASSRRGGEQYF.

In regard to this clone: The junction differs from germline at one of its ends, possibly a read error. V usage is TRBV15 and J usage is TRBJ1-2; D not certain. Germline V CDR1 and CDR2: LNHNV, YYDKDF (reference sequence). The CDR3 runs to 11 residues. The CDR3 here is CAARRDGGYTF. The CDR3 DNA follows: TGTGCCGCCAGGAGGGATGGTGGCTACACCTTC. The whole variable domain, filled in from reference TRBV15 and TRBJ1-2, reads DAMVIQNPRYQVTQFGKPVTLSCSQTLNHNVMYWYQQKSSQAPKLLFHYYDKDFNNEADTPDNFQSRRPNTSFCFLDIRSPGLGDTAMYLCAARRDGGYTFGSGTRLTVV.

In this sample, this clone turned up once. The chain couples TRBV29-1 to TRBJ1-1; 7 nucleotides agree with TRBD1. Losses at the gene ends were 7 bases for V and 0 bases for J; bases not matched to a gene: 2. Germline CDR1 and CDR2: SQVTM and ANQGSEA. The CDR3 loop spans 12 amino acids. The CDR3 DNA reads as TGCAGCGCCGACAGGGTGAACACTGAAGCTTTCTTT. Translated, it gives CSADRVNTEAFF.

With regard to this clone: The germline gene is not matched at one end of the junction; a read error may be the cause. V is TRBV2 and J is TRBJ1-4; weak D call: TRBD1 (5 bases). The CDR3 covers 13 residues. Germline lookup yields CDR1 SNHLY and CDR2 FYNNEI. In DNA form, the CDR3 reads TGTGCCAGCAGAGAAGGGGAGAGGGAAAAACTGTTTTTT. Translating gives CASREGEREKLFF.

V and J are TRBV9 and TRBJ2-5; tentatively, D is TRBD2 (6 bases). This CDR3 comprises 15 residues. Germline V gene data show CDR1 as SGDLS and CDR2 as YYNGEE. V was cut by 2 bases and J by 2 bases, with 13 bases left in between. CDR3 in amino acids: CASSVRGIPQETQYF. In DNA, the CDR3 is TGTGCCAGCAGCGTTCGGGGGATACCACAAGAGACCCAGTACTTC. Together with reference TRBV9 and TRBJ2-5, the CDR3 gives the full variable domain: DSGVTQTPKHLITATGQRVTLRCSPRSGDLSVYWYQQSLDQGLQFLIQYYNGEERAKGNILERFSAQQFPDLHSELNLSSLELGDSALYFCASSVRGIPQETQYFGPGTRLLVL.

This chain joins TRBV5-4 and TRBJ2-4; 12 positions agree with TRBD1. The CDR3 length is 19 residues. V dropped 4 bases and J dropped 0; count of bases not matched to a gene: 11. Germline CDR1 and CDR2: SGHNT and YYREEE (reference sequence). This CDR3 reads CASSGTGGGTGGAKNIQYF. CDR3 DNA: TGTGCCAGCAGCGGGACAGGGGGCGGAACGGGGGGAGCCAAAAACATTCAGTACTTC.

The chain links TRBV5-1 to TRBJ1-4; 9 bases agree with TRBD1. Germline CDR1 is SGHRS and CDR2 is YFSETQ. With 0 bases clipped from V and 4 bases from J, the junction kept 4 bases outside the gene matches. CDR3 length: 16 amino acids. This CDR3 is CASSLEQGANNEKLFF. The CDR3 nucleotides are TGCGCCAGCAGCTTGGAACAGGGGGCGAATAATGAAAAACTGTTTTTT.

Here the CDR3 DNA reads TGTGCCAGCTCACCATTGGGACGGGTGGATGAAAAACTGTTTTTT. Translating gives CASSPLGRVDEKLFF. The chain couples TRBV18 to TRBJ1-4; tentative D call: TRBD1 (5 bases). In germline, CDR1 is KGHSH, CDR2 LQKENI. The ends were cut back, 2 bases at V and 6 bases at J, with 13 bases in the middle. This CDR3 comprises 15 residues.

The V gene is TRBV6-5, the J gene TRBJ1-1, with D uncertain. V lost 6 bases and J lost 3, with 17 bases in between. CDR3 size: 15 residues. Germline loops: CDR1 MNHEY, CDR2 SVGAGI. This chain's CDR3 is CASRLNGDGDTEAFF. The CDR3 nucleotides are TGTGCCAGCAGACTAAACGGGGATGGTGACACTGAAGCTTTCTTT.

The chain joins TRBV7-8 to TRBJ2-7; a weak D match, TRBD1 (7 bases). The CDR3 spans 14 residues. V was trimmed by 5 bases and J by 1 base, leaving 12 bases between them. CDR1 SGHVS and CDR2 FQNEAQ come from the germline V gene. DNA for the CDR3: TGTGCCAGCAGCCGCCAGGGGGGATCCTACGAGCAGTACTTC. Translating gives CASSRQGGSYEQYF.

This sequence joins TRBV6-5 and TRBJ1-1; no clear D gene. The V end lost 5 bases, the J end lost 1 base, and 8 bases lay between the germline ends. Germline assignment: CDR1 MNHEY and CDR2 SVGAGI. This CDR3 has 13 amino acids. As DNA, the CDR3 is TGTGCCAGCAGTAATATGGGGAACACTGAAGCTTTCTTT. Its translation: CASSNMGNTEAFF.

The sample holds one count of this clone. This chain joins TRBV11-2 and TRBJ2-3, with D possibly TRBD1 on 5 matching bases. This CDR3 region has 15 residues. The germline V and J ends were trimmed by 7 bases and 6 bases, with 20 bases remaining between them. Germline V CDR1 and CDR2: SGHAT, FQNNGV. CDR3 loop: CASKGRVGAEDTQYF. CDR3 bases: TGTGCCAGCAAGGGTAGGGTTGGGGCTGAGGATACGCAGTATTTT. Full variable domain (missing parts from reference TRBV11-2 and TRBJ2-3): EAGVAQSPRYKIIEKRQSVAFWCNPISGHATLYWYQQILGQGPKLLIQFQNNGVVDDSQLPKDRFSAERLKGVDSTLKIQPAKLEDSAVYLCASKGRVGAEDTQYFGPGTRLTVL.

The chain carries TRBV9 and TRBJ1-6, with D tentatively TRBD1 (5 bases). The CDR3 has 16 amino acids. CDR1 is SGDLS, CDR2 YYNGEE, per germline. Trimming took off 0 bases at V and 6 bases at J, with 13 bases between the two ends. This CDR3 reads CASSVEVGLGNSPLHF. DNA of the CDR3: TGTGCCAGCAGCGTAGAAGTGGGGCTCGGTAATTCACCCCTCCACTTT.

The V call is TRBV30, the J call TRBJ1-4, with 7 bases matching TRBD1. The junction had 4 bases not matched to a gene; V was cut back by 2 bases and J by 7 bases. The germline V gene encodes CDR1 GTSNPN and CDR2 SVGIG (reference sequence). The CDR3 sequence is 13 residues long. CDR3 coding DNA: TGTGCCTGGAGTATCCGGACAGGTGAAAAACTGTTTTTT. This gives the protein CAWSIRTGEKLFF.

This chain joins TRBV6-5 and TRBJ1-1; 8 positions agree with TRBD1. The CDR3 has 14 amino acids. CDR1 and CDR2 from the germline V gene are MNHEY and SVGAGI. Trimming removed 5 bases from V and 4 bases from J; junction bases left unmatched: 6. The CDR3 region has the DNA TGTGCCAGCAGTACACCGGACAGGGTCACTGAAGCTTTCTTT. It codes for CASSTPDRVTEAFF.

The chain couples TRBV9 to TRBJ2-5, with 13 bases aligning to TRBD2. The DNA matches TRBJ2-7 better at its end, which makes the J call doubtful. The CDR3 has 16 residues. Germline V gene data show CDR1 as SGDLS and CDR2 as YYNGEE. CDR3 in DNA: TGTGCCAGCAGCGTAGGCCCAGGACTAGCGGGAGTCGAGCAGTACTTC. Its translation is CASSVGPGLAGVEQYF.